A few counts support the clone carrying this T cell receptor (beta chain). The CDR3 is 19 residues long. V gave up 5 bases and J gave up 3 bases; unmatched junction bases: 17. TCRdb recomputed calls from the 5' RACE reads with MiXCR, one row per CDR3 protein. This table holds approximately 260,000 distinct CDR3 sequences, about a sixth found once. The sample belongs to a study of T-cell memory formation after mild COVID-19. This clonotype originated in a man aged 18 to 35 who had mild COVID-19 (a few samples of this study predate the infection). Cell type and time point are not known. Material for sequencing was PBMCs or a T cell subset sorted from them (not recorded which). This chain uses TRBV12-3 or TRBV12-4 with TRBJ2-2; TRBD1 matches at 8 bases. CDR3 amino acids: CASSLYVPGQAADTGELFF. The CDR3 DNA is TGTGCCAGCAGTCTCTACGTCCCGGGACAGGCGGCGGACACCGGGGAGCTGTTTTTT.